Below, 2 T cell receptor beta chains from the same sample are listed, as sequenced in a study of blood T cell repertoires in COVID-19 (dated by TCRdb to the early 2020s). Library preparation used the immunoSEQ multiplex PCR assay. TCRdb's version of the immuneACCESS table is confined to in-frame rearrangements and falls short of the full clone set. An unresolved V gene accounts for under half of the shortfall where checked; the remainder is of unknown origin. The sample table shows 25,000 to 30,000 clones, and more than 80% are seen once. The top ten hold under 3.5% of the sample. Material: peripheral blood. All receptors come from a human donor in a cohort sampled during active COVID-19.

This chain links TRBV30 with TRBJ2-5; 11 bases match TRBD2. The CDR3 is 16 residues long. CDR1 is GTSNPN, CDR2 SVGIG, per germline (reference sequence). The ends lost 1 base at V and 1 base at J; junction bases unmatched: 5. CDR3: CAWSGRLAGLQETQYF. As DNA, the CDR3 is TGTGCCTGGAGTGGGAGACTAGCGGGGCTCCAAGAGACCCAGTACTTC.

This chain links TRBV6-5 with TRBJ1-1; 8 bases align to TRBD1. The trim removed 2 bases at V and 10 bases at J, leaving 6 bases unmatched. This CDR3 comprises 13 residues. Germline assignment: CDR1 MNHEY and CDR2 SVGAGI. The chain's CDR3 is CASSYEQGTGAFF. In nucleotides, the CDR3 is TGTGCCAGCAGTTACGAGCAAGGGACAGGAGCTTTCTTT.